Below are 26 T cell receptor beta chains sequenced from a single sample in a study of PD-1 blockade in classical Hodgkin lymphoma. Relapses following autologous stem cell transplantation were seen in all patients, with brentuximab vedotin exposure varying. TCRdb keeps only in-frame clones here, not all; method: immunoSEQ multiplex PCR. The repertoire holds around 25,000 clones, with approximately 67% as singletons. The sequencing here drew on peripheral blood mononuclear cells (PBMCs), taken before the second cycle of nivolumab. These receptors were taken from a human donor with classical Hodgkin lymphoma.

V and J are TRBV27 and TRBJ2-7; D assignment may be TRBD1 or TRBD2 (5 bases each). The CDR3 extends over 14 amino acids. V lost 2 bases to trimming and J lost 2 bases, with 10 bases between them. Germline V gives CDR1 MNHEY, CDR2 SMNVEV (reference sequence). The CDR3 loop is CASSLVRGPYEQYF. The CDR3 DNA is TGTGCCAGCAGTTTAGTAAGGGGACCCTACGAGCAGTACTTC.

In nucleotides, the CDR3 is TGTGCCAGTAGTATAGATCCCGGAAACTTTGGGACCCAGTACTTC. Protein: CASSIDPGNFGTQYF. The chain joins TRBV19 to TRBJ2-5; D is unclear. Deletions cut 0 bases from V and 7 bases from J, with 15 bases between. CDR1 and CDR2 from the germline V gene are LNHDA and SQIVND (reference sequence). The CDR3 spans 15 residues.

Note on this clone: Being one base from a much bigger clone, this may be a read error. The sample holds other DNA sequences that translate to the same CDR3. J is TRBJ1-5 and V is TRBV2; D is uncertain. The CDR3 has 12 amino acids. Per the germline V gene, CDR1 is SNHLY and CDR2 is FYNNEI. Trimming took 6 bases from V and 7 from J, leaving 10 bases between them. For the CDR3, the DNA is TGTGCCAGCAGCGATGAGGAACAGCCCCAGCATTTT. This codes for CASSDEEQPQHF.

The chain has TRBV30 and TRBJ2-1, with 9 bases lining up with TRBD2. V trimming: 1 base; J trimming: 3 bases; junction bases outside the gene matches: 1. Germline CDR1 and CDR2: GTSNPN and SVGIG (reference sequence). The CDR3 runs 14 residues. The CDR3 here is CAWSGTSVYNEQFF. CDR3 in DNA: TGTGCCTGGAGTGGGACTAGCGTCTACAATGAGCAGTTCTTC.

CDR3 amino acids: CSVGEGTGGFGYTF. The DNA of the CDR3 is TGCAGCGTTGGAGAGGGGACAGGGGGCTTTGGCTACACCTTC. V usage is TRBV29-1 and J usage is TRBJ1-2; 12 nucleotides align to TRBD1. The CDR3 extends over 14 amino acids. With V trimmed by 4 bases and J by 7 bases, 7 bases remained unmatched. Germline V CDR1 and CDR2: SQVTM, ANQGSEA.

The CDR3 nucleotides read TGTGCCAGTATTGACGGACGCTACAATGAGCAGTTCTTC. Its translation is CASIDGRYNEQFF. The chain has TRBV19 and TRBJ2-1, with D unclear. V was cut by 7 bases and J by 3 bases, with 10 bases left in between. The CDR3 length is 13 residues. Looked up from germline, CDR1 is LNHDA and CDR2 is SQIVND (reference sequence).

This clone was counted only a few times. The chain uses TRBV28 and TRBJ2-1, with no clear D. Per germline, CDR1 MDHEN and CDR2 SYDVKM. Trimming stripped 4 bases from V and 7 bases from J, with 14 bases between. The CDR3 runs 14 residues. The CDR3 region has the DNA TGTGCCAGCAGTTACCCCCATGTTTCAAATGAGCAGTTCTTC. This sequence encodes CASSYPHVSNEQFF.

V gene TRBV9 combines with J gene TRBJ2-3; D ambiguous. V dropped 1 base and J dropped 2 bases, with 11 bases sitting between them. This CDR3 contains 15 residues. Germline CDR1 and CDR2: SGDLS and YYNGEE. The CDR3 DNA sequence: TGTGCCAGCAGCGTAAAGCCCGTATCCACAGATACGCAGTATTTT. It is translated as CASSVKPVSTDTQYF. The full variable domain, completed using reference TRBV9 and TRBJ2-3, is DSGVTQTPKHLITATGQRVTLRCSPRSGDLSVYWYQQSLDQGLQFLIQYYNGEERAKGNILERFSAQQFPDLHSELNLSSLELGDSALYFCASSVKPVSTDTQYFGPGTRLTVL.

J is TRBJ2-6 and V is TRBV30; D remains unclear. Germline lookup yields CDR1 GTSNPN and CDR2 SVGIG (reference sequence). The CDR3 loop spans 15 amino acids. The V gene lost 0 bases and the J gene lost 3 bases, with 9 bases spanning the gap. The CDR3 sequence: CAWSVGGFGANVLTF. The DNA of the CDR3 is TGTGCCTGGAGTGTAGGCGGCTTTGGGGCCAACGTCCTGACTTTC. The full variable domain, completed using reference TRBV30 and TRBJ2-6, is SQTIHQWPATLVQPVGSPLSLECTVEGTSNPNLYWYRQAAGRGLQLLFYSVGIGQISSEVPQNLSASRPQDRQFILSSKKLLLSDSGFYLCAWSVGGFGANVLTFGAGSRLTVL.

The rearrangement links TRBV28 to TRBJ2-2, with 10 bases fitting TRBD2. The CDR3 length is 14 residues. Trimming removed 9 bases from V and 3 bases from J; junction bases left unmatched: 4. Germline CDR1 is MDHEN and CDR2 is SYDVKM. CDR3 nucleotides: TGTGCCAGTCTCCTAGCGGGAGACACCGGGGAGCTGTTTTTT. This translates into CASLLAGDTGELFF.

This clone is deemed medium-sized. The chain employs TRBV19 and TRBJ1-5; D uncertain. CDR3 length: 13 residues. CDR1 is LNHDA, CDR2 SQIVND, per germline (reference sequence). V lost 2 bases and J 10 bases, leaving 12 bases between the germline ends. DNA of the CDR3: TGTGCCAGTAGTATAACCGGGTTCCAACCCCAGCATTTT. The encoded protein is CASSITGFQPQHF.

In its sample, this clone ranks as medium-sized (0.01 to 0.1%). The chain joins TRBV7-2 to TRBJ2-7; TRBD2 aligns across 12 bases. The V segment lost 5 bases and the J segment 6 bases; nucleotides outside the gene matches: 11. The CDR3 runs 16 residues. Germline lookup yields CDR1 SGHTA and CDR2 FQGNSA. The CDR3 bases are TGTGCCAGCAGCCTCGACGGACTAGCGGGAATGATCGAGCAGTACTTC. Translation: CASSLDGLAGMIEQYF.

Only one count was recorded for this clone. This chain uses TRBV28 with TRBJ1-6; a possible D gene is TRBD1 (6 bases). The germline gives CDR1 MDHEN, CDR2 SYDVKM. The V end lost 5 bases, the J end lost 0 bases, and 20 bases lay between the germline ends. The CDR3 is 19 amino acids. The CDR3 region has the DNA TGTGCCAGCAGTGGGGGTCTTGGACAGCTTAGCTCCTATAATTCACCCCTCCACTTT. It encodes CASSGGLGQLSSYNSPLHF.

The rearrangement joins TRBV7-2 to TRBJ2-5, with a tentative D call TRBD1 (5 bases). CDR1 and CDR2 (germline): SGHTA, FQGNSA. The CDR3 runs 12 residues. Trimming pared 1 base from V and 12 bases from J, leaving 12 bases between. In DNA form, the CDR3 reads TGTGCCAGCAGCTTAGAAGGGGCCGAAGAGTACTTC. This sequence encodes CASSLEGAEEYF.

This clone has only a few counts. The chain uses TRBV9 and TRBJ2-7, with TRBD2 matching 9 bases. CDR1 and CDR2 (germline): SGDLS, YYNGEE. CDR3 length: 18 amino acids. The trim removed 2 bases at V and 7 bases at J, leaving 19 bases unmatched. This chain's CDR3 is CASSVSWLLAGPAGEQYF. In DNA, the CDR3 is TGTGCCAGCAGCGTTAGCTGGCTCCTAGCGGGACCTGCTGGGGAGCAGTACTTC.

The gene calls are TRBV5-4 and TRBJ2-5, with 8 bases that match TRBD2. Germline trimming cut 4 bases from V and 5 bases from J; bases unmatched to any gene: 13. CDR1 and CDR2 (germline): SGHNT, YYREEE (reference sequence). The CDR3 is 16 amino acids. The CDR3 reads CASSLEPTSAGETQYF. The CDR3 DNA reads as TGTGCCAGCAGCCTCGAGCCGACTAGCGCCGGGGAGACCCAGTACTTC.

The chain links TRBV15 to TRBJ2-7, with 8 bases that match TRBD1. CDR3 size: 16 residues. Trimming removed 0 bases from V and 3 bases from J; junction bases left unmatched: 7. Germline-derived CDR1 and CDR2 are LNHNV and YYDKDF (reference sequence). The CDR3 protein is CATSRDPGDRIYEQYF. The DNA for the CDR3 is TGTGCCACCAGCAGAGATCCCGGGGACAGGATCTACGAGCAGTACTTC.

V is TRBV27 and J is TRBJ2-4; 9 bases are shared with TRBD1. The V gene's germline CDR1 is MNHEY and CDR2 SMNVEV (reference sequence). CDR3 length equals 13 residues. V lost 5 bases, J lost 7 bases, and 3 bases stayed unmatched. The CDR3 loop reads CASSPDRGNIQYF. The CDR3 nucleotides read TGTGCCAGCAGTCCCGACAGGGGGAACATTCAGTACTTC.

The rearrangement uses TRBV25-1 and TRBJ2-1, with 8 bases matching TRBD2. Unmatched junction bases numbered 8, after V lost 3 bases and J lost 7 bases. This CDR3 is 15 amino acids long. The germline V gene has CDR1 MGHDK and CDR2 SYGVNS. The CDR3 coding sequence is TGTGCCAGCAGTGATTTTAGCGGGACGTGGAATGAGCAGTTCTTC. Residues: CASSDFSGTWNEQFF.

The chain carries TRBV11-2 and TRBJ2-7, with D tentatively TRBD1 or TRBD2 (5 bases each). This CDR3 comprises 15 residues. Germline V gene lookup returns CDR1 SGHAT and CDR2 FQNNGV. V was cut by 5 bases and J by 2 bases, with 16 bases left in between. CDR3 nucleotide sequence: TGTGCCAGCAGCCAAGGCAGGGAGAACCCCTACGAGCAGTACTTC. Translated, it gives CASSQGRENPYEQYF.

V and J are TRBV6-5 and TRBJ1-2; 7 bases match TRBD1. The CDR3 spans 13 residues. V was pared by 5 bases and J by 2 bases, with 2 bases of the junction left unmatched. Germline-derived CDR1 and CDR2 are MNHEY and SVGAGI. CDR3 coding DNA: TGTGCCAGCAGTAAGGGACAGAACTATGGCTACACCTTC. Translation: CASSKGQNYGYTF.

This clone was counted once. This chain links TRBV7-2 with TRBJ2-7; D remains unclear. Germline assignment: CDR1 SGHTA and CDR2 FQGNSA. The CDR3 is made up of 14 amino acids. V shed 1 base and J shed 2 bases, with 9 bases lying between them. CDR3 DNA: TGTGCCAGCAGCTTAGTAACTAACACCTACGAGCAGTACTTC. Translated, it gives CASSLVTNTYEQYF.

This sequence joins TRBV28 and TRBJ1-2, with D maybe TRBD1 (5 bases). Germline CDR1 is MDHEN and CDR2 is SYDVKM. V lost 10 bases to trimming and J lost 7 bases, with 28 bases between them. The length of the CDR3 is 16 residues. CDR3 sequence reads: CATWIGTGEDYSGYTF. The DNA of the CDR3 is TGTGCCACCTGGATAGGGACGGGAGAGGATTATAGTGGCTACACCTTC.

This clone came up a few times. This rearrangement joins TRBV11-2 to TRBJ2-1; D not certain. Germline V gives CDR1 SGHAT, CDR2 FQNNGV. V shed 3 bases and J shed 3 bases, with 9 bases lying between them. This CDR3 contains 14 residues. The CDR3 loop reads CASSLAGHYNEQFF. The CDR3 bases are TGTGCCAGCAGCTTGGCAGGCCACTACAATGAGCAGTTCTTC.

This chain joins TRBV6-6 and TRBJ1-1; TRBD1 matches 8 bases. There are 15 residues in the CDR3. Germline CDR1 MNHNY, CDR2 SVGAGI (reference sequence). The ends lost 7 bases at V and 0 bases at J; junction bases unmatched: 7. The CDR3 coding sequence is TGTGCCAGCAATAAAATGGACAGGGTGAACACTGAAGCTTTCTTT. Translated, it gives CASNKMDRVNTEAFF.

The gene calls are TRBV5-1 and TRBJ2-7; 8 nucleotides line up with TRBD2. CDR3 length: 14 residues. V shed 2 bases and J 2 bases; nucleotides not matched to a gene: 3. The germline CDR1 and CDR2 sequences are SGHRS and YFSETQ. CDR3 bases: TGCGCCAGCAGCTTTAGCGGGGTGACCTACGAGCAGTACTTC. Protein product: CASSFSGVTYEQYF.